Many counts were recorded for the clone carrying this T cell receptor (beta chain). Its specificity is not known. Unique molecular identifiers were used to barcode this TCRbeta library. One entry per CDR3 protein, called by TCRdb with MiXCR from the PCR reads. The table records 480,000 or so distinct CDR3 sequences, 10% to 13% of them present only once. The source of the sample is a study of T-cell reconstitution after alpha-beta-depleted transplantation in children. Study-level results: Expanded clones from the graft, numbering several hundred, reportedly supplied alpha-beta T cells about two months after transplant. The study traced high day-60 TCRbeta diversity in some patients to surviving recipient T cells and thymic progenitors. Fresh T-cell production supplied most of the T-cell counts and diversity seen one year after transplant.

Germline CDR1 reads MNHEY; CDR2 reads SMNVEV (reference sequence). CDR3 length: 14 amino acids. V gave up 3 bases and J gave up 5 bases, with 14 bases separating them. The clonotype was recovered from a child younger than 10 with inherited bone marrow failure, due to receive a stem cell transplant. The rearrangement uses TRBV27 and TRBJ2-7; a possible D gene is TRBD1 (6 bases). The starting material was PBMCs, obtained before TCRalphabeta/CD19-depleted stem cell transplant. CDR3 sequence (DNA): TGTGCCAGCAGTTTCGGGACAAAGGTCCACGAGCAGTACTTC. Translating gives CASSFGTKVHEQYF.